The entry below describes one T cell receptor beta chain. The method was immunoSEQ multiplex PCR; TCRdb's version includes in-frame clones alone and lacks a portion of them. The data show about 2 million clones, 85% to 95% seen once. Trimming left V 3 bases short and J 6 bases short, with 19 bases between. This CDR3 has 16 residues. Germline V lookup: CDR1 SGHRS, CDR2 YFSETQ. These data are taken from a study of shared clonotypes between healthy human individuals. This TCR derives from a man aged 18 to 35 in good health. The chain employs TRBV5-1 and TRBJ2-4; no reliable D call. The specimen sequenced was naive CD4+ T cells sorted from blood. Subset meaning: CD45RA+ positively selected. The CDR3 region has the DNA TGCGCCAGCAGCTCCCGGGTGCATCAATCTTTAAACATTCAGTACTTC. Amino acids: CASSSRVHQSLNIQYF.